This entry describes one T cell receptor beta chain. The protocol was immunoSEQ multiplex PCR, while the TCRdb copy is restricted to in-frame clones and leaves out a portion. Of under 110,000 clones in the sample, around 80% were seen once. This entry is derived from a study of blood T cell repertoires in COVID-19. In the study overall: The cDNA or gDNA used as material had been derived from T cells, B-cell-depleted T cells, or PBMCs.

The CDR3 contains 13 residues. The V gene lost 3 bases and the J gene lost 5 bases, with 11 bases spanning the gap. Germline-derived CDR1 and CDR2 are LNHNV and YYDKDF (reference sequence). The sequenced material came from peripheral blood. The chain combines TRBV15 with TRBJ2-7; TRBD1 might be the D (6 bases). The sequence derives from a woman aged 60-75 years with acute or convalescent COVID-19. As DNA, the CDR3 is TGTGCCACCAGCAGTCGAGGGGGTAACGAGCAGTACTTC. Amino acid sequence: CATSSRGGNEQYF. Full variable domain (remainder filled in from reference TRBV15 and TRBJ2-7): DAMVIQNPRYQVTQFGKPVTLSCSQTLNHNVMYWYQQKSSQAPKLLFHYYDKDFNNEADTPDNFQSRRPNTSFCFLDIRSPGLGDTAMYLCATSSRGGNEQYFGPGTRLTVT.